The entry that follows covers one T cell receptor (beta chain) sequence. Antigen specificity is unknown. This specimen comes from a study of cytomegalovirus exposure and HLA in healthy donors. General study results and limits: Rarity characterized most TCR sequences, yet some public TCRs appeared in many donors. Some segments of the V type, notably TRBV6-2 and TRBV6-3, were excluded as indistinguishable. Donors belonging to an Asian-associated ancestry cluster reportedly showed fewer N-insertions in productive TCRs than the 666-donor mean, according to what a later analysis found.

This PCR relied on a set of 60 Vbeta primers and 13 Jbeta primers. Sequencing was performed with immunoSEQ multiplex PCR; in TCRdb, only in-frame clones are kept and a portion is missing. The sample records 100,000 to 150,000 clones, approximately 80% being singletons. The CDR3 is 12 residues long. Deletions cut 4 bases from V and 3 bases from J, with 7 bases between. In germline, CDR1 is GTSNPN, CDR2 SVGIG (reference sequence). The sequence came from a man younger than 35 in good health and CMV-seronegative. This chain joins TRBV30 and TRBJ1-3; D not resolved. Material: PBMCs. The CDR3 region is CAWTGFGNTIYF. CDR3 DNA sequence: TGTGCCTGGACAGGTTTTGGAAACACCATATATTTT. The variable domain in full, completed from reference TRBV30 and TRBJ1-3, reads SQTIHQWPATLVQPVGSPLSLECTVEGTSNPNLYWYRQAAGRGLQLLFYSVGIGQISSEVPQNLSASRPQDRQFILSSKKLLLSDSGFYLCAWTGFGNTIYFGEGSWLTVV.